This TCR beta chain originates from a study of blood T cell repertoires in COVID-19. About the study: Samples taken during acute and convalescent COVID-19 were collected in the United States, Italy and Spain. T cells, B-cell-depleted T cells, or PBMCs supplied cDNA or gDNA.

Study processing details: Counts of nucleated cells, estimated from reference gene primer amplification, were obtained. The repertoire was sequenced with immunoSEQ multiplex PCR; TCRdb's copy has only in-frame clones and lacks some. D and trimming come from the DNA, and the V and J calls and clone size come from that table. This table has a few hundred thousand clones, 85% appearing once. Individuals drawn from around 25 US areas were about 18 to 89 years old. The sequencing input was PBMCs or T cells enriched from blood (not recorded which). This clonotype was sampled from a woman aged 45-59 years who had recovered from COVID-19.

DNA for the CDR3: TGCGCCAGCAGCCAGGGACAGGGAGAATATCAGCCCCAGCATTTT. Its translation: CASSQGQGEYQPQHF. The chain links TRBV4-1 to TRBJ1-5; the match to TRBD1 covers 9 bases. J gave up 5 bases and V 3 bases, and 5 bases lay outside the gene matches. The CDR3 totals 15 residues. The germline V gene encodes CDR1 MGHRA and CDR2 YSYEKL.